The 20 T cell receptor beta chains presented below share a single source sample, sequenced in a study of blood T cell repertoires in COVID-19. Profiling relied on immunoSEQ multiplex PCR, and the TCRdb table lists in-frame clones only, not all of them. The sample carries about 270,000 clones, 85% to 95% recorded once. Sequenced material: PBMCs or T cells enriched from blood (not recorded which). The receptors stem from a man in his forties or fifties who had been exposed to COVID-19.

The J gene is TRBJ2-7, the V gene TRBV19; 10 bases align to TRBD2. CDR1 is LNHDA, CDR2 SQIVND, per germline (reference sequence). The CDR3 is 13 residues long. Trimming removed 9 bases from V and 4 bases from J; junction bases left unmatched: 6. This CDR3 is CASAPGLAYEQYF. In DNA, the CDR3 is TGTGCCAGCGCACCGGGACTAGCGTACGAGCAGTACTTC.

This sequence joins TRBV28 and TRBJ2-3, with D possibly matching TRBD1 (5 bases). V lost 6 bases to trimming and J lost 2 bases, with 12 bases between them. Germline V gives CDR1 MDHEN, CDR2 SYDVKM. The CDR3 consists of 14 residues. This CDR3 reads CASRLRQYTDTQYF. CDR3 sequence (DNA): TGTGCCAGCAGACTGAGACAGTACACAGATACGCAGTATTTT. The variable domain in full, with the rest retrieved from reference TRBV28 and TRBJ2-3, is DVKVTQSSRYLVKRTGEKVFLECVQDMDHENMFWYRQDPGLGLRLIYFSYDVKMKEKGDIPEGYSVSREKKERFSLILESASTNQTSMYLCASRLRQYTDTQYFGPGTRLTVL.

The chain joins TRBV30 to TRBJ1-5; maybe TRBD1 (5 bases). Trimming left V 3 bases short and J 7 bases short, with 13 bases between. The CDR3 covers 13 residues. The V gene's germline CDR1 is GTSNPN and CDR2 SVGIG (reference sequence). CDR3 region: CAWSLQGRQPQHF. Here the CDR3 DNA reads TGTGCCTGGAGCTTGCAGGGCCGCCAGCCCCAGCATTTT.

The chain combines TRBV7-3 with TRBJ2-3, with 7 bases lining up with TRBD1. Germline V gene sequence: CDR1 SGHTA, CDR2 FQGTGA. The CDR3 runs to 13 residues. V gave up 8 bases and J gave up 1 base; unmatched junction bases: 3. CDR3 amino acids: CASGTAGTDTQYF. CDR3 sequence (DNA): TGTGCCAGCGGGACAGCAGGCACAGATACGCAGTATTTT.

The chain has TRBV3-1 (or the pseudogene TRBV3-2) and TRBJ2-7; 9 bases fit TRBD1. CDR3 length: 13 amino acids. V shed 0 bases, J shed 12 bases, and the junction held 6 bases outside the gene matches. The V gene's germline CDR1 is LGHDT and CDR2 YNNKEL (reference sequence). The CDR3 DNA reads as TGTGCCAGCAGCCAAGACCCCGGGACAGGGTCGTACTTC. Translation gives CASSQDPGTGSYF.

About this clone: The same CDR3 also results from other DNA sequences found in this sample. This chain connects TRBV5-1 to TRBJ1-5; D gene ambiguous. This CDR3 is 15 amino acids long. Germline CDR1 reads SGHRS; CDR2 reads YFSETQ. Deletions cut 0 bases from V and 0 bases from J, with 7 bases between. The CDR3 reads CASSLAGNSNQPQHF. For the CDR3, the DNA is TGCGCCAGCAGCTTGGCCGGGAATAGCAATCAGCCCCAGCATTTT. Using reference TRBV5-1 and TRBJ1-5 for the parts outside the CDR3, the full variable domain is KAGVTQTPRYLIKTRGQQVTLSCSPISGHRSVSWYQQTPGQGLQFLFEYFSETQRNKGNFPGRFSGRQFSNSRSEMNVSTLELGDSALYLCASSLAGNSNQPQHFGDGTRLSIL.

About this clone itself: Other DNA sequences within the sample encode an identical CDR3. The gene calls are TRBV28 and TRBJ2-1; 8 nucleotides agree with TRBD2. With 2 bases clipped from V and 0 bases from J, the junction kept 0 bases outside the gene matches. CDR3 length: 15 amino acids. Looked up from germline, CDR1 is MDHEN and CDR2 is SYDVKM. The CDR3 bases are TGTGCCAGCAGTTTAAGCGGGAGCTCCTACAATGAGCAGTTCTTC. It codes for CASSLSGSSYNEQFF.

V is TRBV6-1 and J is TRBJ1-1; possible D gene TRBD1, 6 bases. This CDR3 is 13 amino acids long. Trimming removed 2 bases from V and 8 bases from J, with 12 bases in between. CDR1 and CDR2 (germline): MNHNS, SASEGT. The CDR3 region is CASSENRVTEAFF. The CDR3 bases are TGTGCCAGCAGTGAAAACAGGGTAACCGAAGCTTTCTTT.

This clone appeared once. V and J are TRBV28 and TRBJ1-2; TRBD1 aligns across 9 bases. Germline-derived CDR1 and CDR2 are MDHEN and SYDVKM. Trimming took 7 bases from V and 10 from J; bases not matched to a gene: 10. CDR3 length equals 13 residues. The CDR3 region has the DNA TGTGCCAGCACCTCAACAGGGGGCGCTGACTACACCTTC. Encoded protein: CASTSTGGADYTF.

The J gene is TRBJ1-1, the V gene TRBV10-3; TRBD1 is a possible D gene (5 bases). Germline-derived CDR1 and CDR2 are ENHRY and SYGVKD. The CDR3 consists of 14 residues. V gave up 0 bases and J gave up 6 bases, with 11 bases separating them. CDR3 region: CAISESDRFPEAFF. The DNA for the CDR3 is TGTGCCATCAGTGAGTCAGACAGATTCCCTGAAGCTTTCTTT.

DNA of the CDR3: TGCGCCAGCAGCCCACAGGGGAGAACTAATGAAAAACTGTTTTTT. Residues: CASSPQGRTNEKLFF. V gene TRBV5-1 combines with J gene TRBJ1-4, with 7 bases lining up with TRBD1. The CDR3 is 15 residues long. The junction had 4 bases not matched to a gene; V was cut back by 4 bases and J by 1 base. Germline loops: CDR1 SGHRS, CDR2 YFSETQ.

The rearrangement joins TRBV6-4 to TRBJ2-1; 8 bases fit TRBD2. The ends lost 5 bases at V and 12 bases at J; junction bases unmatched: 3. Germline assignment: CDR1 MRHNA and CDR2 SNTAGT. The CDR3 is made up of 11 amino acids. DNA of the CDR3: TGTGCCAGCAGTTCTAGCGGGTTGCAGTTCTTC. Amino acid sequence: CASSSSGLQFF.

The rearrangement uses TRBV29-1 and TRBJ1-3, with TRBD1 as a possible D gene (5 bases). CDR1 is SQVTM and CDR2 is ANQGSEA in the germline V gene. This CDR3 spans 15 amino acids. Between the trimmed V and J ends, which lost 3 bases and 0 bases, there was a span of 12 bases. The CDR3 DNA reads TGCAGCGTTGATGAGGACACCAGCTCTGGAAACACCATATATTTT. This gives the protein CSVDEDTSSGNTIYF.

The rearrangement links TRBV9 to TRBJ1-4; no firm D call. V was cut by 1 base and J by 7 bases, with 14 bases left in between. CDR3 length equals 15 residues. Germline-derived CDR1 and CDR2 are SGDLS and YYNGEE. CDR3 bases: TGTGCCAGCAGCGTATTGGCAACCCCTAGTGAAAAACTGTTTTTT. It codes for CASSVLATPSEKLFF.

The V gene is TRBV6-1, the J gene TRBJ2-7, with 7 bases fitting TRBD2. The CDR3 has 16 amino acids. CDR1 and CDR2 (germline): MNHNS, SASEGT. V lost 2 bases and J lost 0; bases outside the gene matches: 7. The CDR3 here is CASSEREGIGSYEQYF. CDR3 nucleotides: TGTGCCAGCAGTGAAAGGGAGGGAATAGGCTCCTACGAGCAGTACTTC.

CDR3 coding DNA: TGTGCCAGCAGCTCCATGCAGGGGGAGAAAGCCAAAAACATTCAGTACTTC. Residues: CASSSMQGEKAKNIQYF. The chain employs TRBV5-4 and TRBJ2-4; 7 positions match TRBD1. CDR1 is SGHNT and CDR2 is YYREEE in the germline V gene (reference sequence). This CDR3 has 17 residues. V shed 3 bases, J shed 0 bases, and the junction held 9 bases outside the gene matches. The complete variable domain, with remaining parts taken from reference TRBV5-4 and TRBJ2-4, reads ETGVTQSPTHLIKTRGQQVTLRCSSQSGHNTVSWYQQALGQGPQFIFQYYREEENGRGNFPPRFSGLQFPNYSSELNVNALELDDSALYLCASSSMQGEKAKNIQYFGAGTRLSVL.

The chain recombines TRBV19 with TRBJ2-1; 11 bases fit TRBD2. The CDR3 is 15 residues long. The germline gives CDR1 LNHDA, CDR2 SQIVND (reference sequence). The V segment lost 8 bases and the J segment 4 bases; nucleotides outside the gene matches: 7. The CDR3 nucleotides are TGTGCCAGTGCGAAAGGACTAGCGGGTTACAATGAGCAGTTCTTC. It translates to CASAKGLAGYNEQFF.

V and J are TRBV19 and TRBJ1-4; no reliable D call. V shed 3 bases and J shed 8 bases, with 22 bases lying between them. CDR3 length equals 17 residues. The germline CDR1 and CDR2 sequences are LNHDA and SQIVND (reference sequence). DNA of the CDR3: TGTGCCAGTAGTATGTCGGCCAATGGAGCAGAGGGAGAAAAACTGTTTTTT. Its translation is CASSMSANGAEGEKLFF. Based on the CDR3 plus reference TRBV19 and TRBJ1-4, the full variable domain is DGGITQSPKYLFRKEGQNVTLSCEQNLNHDAMYWYRQDPGQGLRLIYYSQIVNDFQKGDIAEGYSVSREKKESFPLTVTSAQKNPTAFYLCASSMSANGAEGEKLFFGSGTQLSVL.

The chain has TRBV27 and TRBJ2-3, with 8 bases matching TRBD1. The V gene's germline CDR1 is MNHEY and CDR2 SMNVEV (reference sequence). CDR3 size: 17 residues. J gave up 1 base and V 5 bases, and 11 bases lay outside the gene matches. The DNA for the CDR3 is TGTGCCAGCAGTCCAACAGGACAGGGCTTTCGCACAGATACGCAGTATTTT. It specifies CASSPTGQGFRTDTQYF.

The genes are TRBV28 and TRBJ2-2; D gene ambiguous. V was trimmed by 1 base and J by 4 bases, leaving 10 bases between them. The CDR3 contains 15 residues. Germline lookup yields CDR1 MDHEN and CDR2 SYDVKM. The CDR3 DNA sequence: TGTGCCAGCAGTTTATACGGTAGTGGCACCGGGGAGCTGTTTTTT. Translating it yields CASSLYGSGTGELFF.